Each of the 22 T cell receptor beta chains below was sequenced from the same sample in a study of CD8 T cells in Susac syndrome. RNA was extracted with the RNeasy kit, and a quantity of roughly 0.5 to 1 ug was reverse transcribed using random hexamers. TCRdb ran MiXCR on the immunoSEQ multiplex PCR reads and lists one entry per CDR3 protein. The table lists roughly 250,000 distinct CDR3 sequences, 90% to 96% of them singletons. The sample was CD4+ T cells from PBMCs. These receptors originate from a human donor with Susac syndrome.

The genes are TRBV30 and TRBJ1-1; D unclear. Germline V gene sequence: CDR1 GTSNPN, CDR2 SVGIG (reference sequence). V lost 0 bases to trimming and J lost 4 bases, with 21 bases between them. CDR3 size: 17 residues. The CDR3 protein is CAWSVSGLRVMFTEAFF. The CDR3, as DNA: TGTGCCTGGAGTGTCAGCGGGTTGAGGGTGATGTTCACTGAAGCTTTCTTT.

This clonotype was detected once. V usage is TRBV4-1 and J usage is TRBJ2-1, with 8 bases fitting TRBD1. V trimming: 0 bases; J trimming: 7 bases; junction bases outside the gene matches: 8. CDR3 length equals 16 residues. The germline CDR1 and CDR2 sequences are MGHRA and YSYEKL. CDR3 nucleotides: TGCGCCAGCAGCCAAGATACGGACAGGGAGGCGAATGAGCAGTTCTTC. This translates into CASSQDTDREANEQFF.

The chain links TRBV7-9 to TRBJ2-1, with 14 bases matching TRBD2. The CDR3 extends over 15 amino acids. The J segment lost 8 bases and the V segment lost 8 bases, leaving 8 bases of the junction unmatched. CDR1 and CDR2 from the germline V gene are SEHNR and FQNEAQ (reference sequence). The CDR3 DNA reads TGTGCCAGCGCCCTCTGGACTAGCGGGAGGTATGAGCAGTTCTTC. Translation: CASALWTSGRYEQFF.

The V call is TRBV20-1, the J call TRBJ1-2; TRBD1 aligns across 8 bases. After removal of 2 bases from V and 6 bases from J, the junction contained 5 bases not matched to a gene. Germline assignment: CDR1 DFQATT and CDR2 SNEGSKA (reference sequence). The CDR3 is 13 amino acids. CDR3 amino acids: CSARITGGDGYTF. The CDR3 DNA sequence: TGCAGTGCTAGAATTACAGGGGGAGATGGCTACACCTTC.

The rearrangement joins TRBV30 to TRBJ1-5; D is unclear. The germline gives CDR1 GTSNPN, CDR2 SVGIG (reference sequence). V gave up 0 bases and J gave up 6 bases, with 6 bases separating them. This CDR3 contains 12 residues. CDR3 sequence reads: CAWSVLGQPQHF. CDR3 bases: TGTGCCTGGAGTGTACTGGGTCAGCCCCAGCATTTT.

This chain connects TRBV12-5 to TRBJ2-3; D call uncertain. V was shortened by 1 base and J by 2 bases, with 13 bases between the two germline ends. Germline CDR1 and CDR2: LGHNT and FRNRAP. The CDR3 contains 16 residues. The CDR3 here is CASGLARSDYTDTQYF. In DNA form, the CDR3 reads TGTGCTAGTGGTTTGGCGAGGAGCGATTACACAGATACGCAGTATTTT.

The CDR3 coding sequence is TGCGCCAGCAGCCAAGGCGCCGGGAGGTTCACAGATACGCAGTATTTT. It specifies CASSQGAGRFTDTQYF. V and J are TRBV4-1 and TRBJ2-3, with 7 positions matching TRBD2. There are 16 residues in the CDR3. The V segment lost 1 base and the J segment 2 bases; nucleotides outside the gene matches: 6. Germline V gene sequence: CDR1 MGHRA, CDR2 YSYEKL.

The chain joins TRBV7-9 to TRBJ2-6; possibly TRBD1 or TRBD2 for D (5 bases each). CDR1 and CDR2 from the germline V gene are SEHNR and FQNEAQ (reference sequence). This CDR3 is built from 16 residues. Trimming took 7 bases from V and 0 from J, leaving 13 bases between them. The CDR3 loop reads CASTPGPNSGANVLTF. In DNA form, the CDR3 reads TGTGCCAGCACCCCGGGACCGAACTCTGGGGCCAACGTCCTGACTTTC.

The chain couples TRBV7-2 to TRBJ1-2; 9 positions agree with TRBD1. V was pared by 5 bases and J by 8 bases, with 9 bases of the junction left unmatched. This CDR3 region has 14 residues. Germline CDR1 SGHTA, CDR2 FQGNSA. CDR3: CASSPDRGAGGYTF. The CDR3, as DNA: TGTGCCAGCAGCCCTGACAGGGGGGCGGGAGGCTACACCTTC.

The rearrangement links TRBV30 to TRBJ1-3, with D perhaps matching TRBD1 (5 bases). This CDR3 is 15 amino acids long. Trimming took 7 bases from V and 3 from J, leaving 19 bases between them. Germline CDR1 is GTSNPN and CDR2 is SVGIG (reference sequence). The chain's CDR3 is CAYKIPGRYGNTIYF. Here the CDR3 DNA reads TGTGCCTACAAAATACCGGGACGGTATGGAAACACCATATATTTT.

For the CDR3, the DNA is TGCAGTGCTAGGCTAGCGGGGACGGGGAGAGATACGCAGTATTTT. Translating it yields CSARLAGTGRDTQYF. The J gene is TRBJ2-3, the V gene TRBV20-1; 9 bases agree with TRBD2. The CDR3 runs to 15 residues. CDR1 is DFQATT and CDR2 is SNEGSKA in the germline V gene (reference sequence). Trimming removed 3 bases from V and 5 bases from J; junction bases left unmatched: 9.

The rearrangement links TRBV24-1 to TRBJ2-3; no reliable D call. The CDR3 runs 12 residues. CDR1 and CDR2 (germline): KGHDR, SFDVKD. The V end was cut by 5 bases, the J end by 2 bases, with 4 bases between. CDR3 protein: CATSANTDTQYF. Written as DNA, the CDR3 is TGTGCCACCAGTGCCAACACAGATACGCAGTATTTT.

This rearrangement joins TRBV11-3 to TRBJ2-5; a weak D match, TRBD2 (6 bases). V was clipped by 1 base and J by 2 bases, with 17 bases between them. The V gene's germline CDR1 is SGHNT and CDR2 YENEEA. This CDR3 is 17 amino acids long. CDR3 sequence: CASSLAVGGVEQETQYF. DNA for the CDR3: TGTGCCAGCAGCTTAGCGGTCGGGGGAGTGGAGCAAGAGACCCAGTACTTC.

CDR3 DNA: TGCGCCAGCAGCTCGACAACAGGGGCCTACTATGGCTACACCTTC. Translation gives CASSSTTGAYYGYTF. This chain uses TRBV5-1 with TRBJ1-2; TRBD1 aligns across 7 bases. The ends lost 3 bases at V and 3 bases at J; junction bases unmatched: 8. Germline V lookup: CDR1 SGHRS, CDR2 YFSETQ. The length of the CDR3 is 15 residues. The full variable domain, rest sourced from reference TRBV5-1 and TRBJ1-2, is KAGVTQTPRYLIKTRGQQVTLSCSPISGHRSVSWYQQTPGQGLQFLFEYFSETQRNKGNFPGRFSGRQFSNSRSEMNVSTLELGDSALYLCASSSTTGAYYGYTFGSGTRLTVV.

The chain uses TRBV5-6 and TRBJ1-5; possibly TRBD1 for D (5 bases). Germline-derived CDR1 and CDR2 are SGHDT and YYEEEE. Between the trimmed V and J ends, which lost 0 bases and 3 bases, there was a span of 16 bases. CDR3 length: 17 residues. The CDR3 DNA reads as TGTGCCAGCAGCTTGGGACGCGGCCGACAGTACAATCAGCCCCAGCATTTT. Its protein is CASSLGRGRQYNQPQHF.

The chain links TRBV30 to TRBJ2-6; D remains ambiguous. V lost 3 bases, J lost 0 bases, and 6 bases lay in between. This CDR3 region has 14 residues. Germline V lookup: CDR1 GTSNPN, CDR2 SVGIG (reference sequence). CDR3 DNA sequence: TGTGCCTGGAGACGAAGCTCTGGGGCCAACGTCCTGACTTTC. This translates into CAWRRSSGANVLTF.

This clonotype has only one observation. This sequence joins TRBV5-1 and TRBJ1-5; TRBD1 agrees at 8 bases. Losses at the gene ends were 4 bases for V and 7 bases for J; bases not matched to a gene: 13. The CDR3 covers 16 residues. Germline V CDR1 and CDR2: SGHRS, YFSETQ. The CDR3 sequence is CASSLGTPGGIQPQHF. Written as DNA, the CDR3 is TGCGCCAGCAGCCTAGGAACTCCAGGGGGCATCCAGCCCCAGCATTTT. Full variable domain (missing parts from reference TRBV5-1 and TRBJ1-5): KAGVTQTPRYLIKTRGQQVTLSCSPISGHRSVSWYQQTPGQGLQFLFEYFSETQRNKGNFPGRFSGRQFSNSRSEMNVSTLELGDSALYLCASSLGTPGGIQPQHFGDGTRLSIL.

This clonotype is a singleton in its sample. The rearrangement links TRBV28 to TRBJ2-7; weak D call: TRBD2 (5 bases). Per the germline V gene, CDR1 is MDHEN and CDR2 is SYDVKM. V shed 11 bases and J shed 5 bases, with 16 bases lying between them. The CDR3 spans 12 residues. CDR3: CASEGPGDEQYF. The CDR3 bases are TGTGCCTCAGAGGGCCCAGGCGACGAGCAGTACTTC.

The gene calls are TRBV5-1 and TRBJ2-7, with 7 positions matching TRBD1. The J segment lost 0 bases and the V segment lost 4 bases, leaving 10 bases of the junction unmatched. Looked up from germline, CDR1 is SGHRS and CDR2 is YFSETQ. CDR3 size: 16 residues. CDR3 amino acids: CASSPSRYRGSYEQYF. CDR3 nucleotide sequence: TGCGCCAGCAGCCCAAGTCGGTACAGGGGCTCCTACGAGCAGTACTTC.

This sequence joins TRBV27 and TRBJ2-5; TRBD1 matches 11 bases. V lost 5 bases to trimming and J lost 5 bases; unmatched junction nucleotides: 13. Germline V gene data show CDR1 as MNHEY and CDR2 as SMNVEV (reference sequence). The CDR3 contains 17 residues. The CDR3 DNA reads TGTGCCAGCAGTCCGGGCCCTGGACAGGGGGCATACGAGACCCAGTACTTC. As protein: CASSPGPGQGAYETQYF.

The chain uses TRBV19 and TRBJ1-1; D gene unclear. The germline V gene has CDR1 LNHDA and CDR2 SQIVND (reference sequence). The CDR3 is made up of 12 amino acids. Trimming stripped 3 bases from V and 0 bases from J, with 2 bases between. The CDR3 region is CASSIVNTEAFF. The CDR3 bases are TGTGCCAGTAGTATCGTGAACACTGAAGCTTTCTTT.

The V and J genes are TRBV12-3 or TRBV12-4 and TRBJ1-2; perhaps TRBD1 as D (5 bases). Trimming pared 6 bases from V and 7 bases from J, leaving 15 bases between. This CDR3 has 13 amino acids. DNA for the CDR3: TGTGCCAGCAGCCCCCGGGGGATCTCTGGCTACACCTTC. Translation: CASSPRGISGYTF.